This TCR beta chain was recovered during a study of naive and memory T cell subsets. Notes on the study in general: Over 90% of naive TCR sequences appeared only once, unlike memory subsets.

The sample holds a few counts of this clonotype. As yet, its antigen is unknown. Four subsets defined by CD45RA and CD27 were sorted after CD3, CD4, CD8 and live/dead staining. The beta constant-region primer was an equimolar mix of two oligonucleotides covering TRBC1 and TRBC2. Ligated cDNA was amplified by four rounds of PCR with nested alpha and beta constant-region primers and SP2. TCRdb processed the UMI-ligation and nested PCR reads anew with MiXCR; each CDR3 protein has one entry. This sample has around 110,000 distinct CDR3 sequences; 36% occur once, and the top ten carry 0.75% to 1%. The CDR3 length is 15 residues. Germline lookup yields CDR1 MDHEN and CDR2 SYDVKM. V gave up 5 bases and J gave up 3 bases, with 13 bases separating them.

This clonotype originated in a human donor in good health. Sequencing input: central memory CD4+ T cells from blood. The chain couples TRBV28 to TRBJ1-4, with D maybe TRBD1 (5 bases). The CDR3 protein is CASSPQGFANEKLFF. In DNA form, the CDR3 reads TGTGCCAGCAGTCCCCAGGGATTTGCTAATGAAAAACTGTTTTTT.